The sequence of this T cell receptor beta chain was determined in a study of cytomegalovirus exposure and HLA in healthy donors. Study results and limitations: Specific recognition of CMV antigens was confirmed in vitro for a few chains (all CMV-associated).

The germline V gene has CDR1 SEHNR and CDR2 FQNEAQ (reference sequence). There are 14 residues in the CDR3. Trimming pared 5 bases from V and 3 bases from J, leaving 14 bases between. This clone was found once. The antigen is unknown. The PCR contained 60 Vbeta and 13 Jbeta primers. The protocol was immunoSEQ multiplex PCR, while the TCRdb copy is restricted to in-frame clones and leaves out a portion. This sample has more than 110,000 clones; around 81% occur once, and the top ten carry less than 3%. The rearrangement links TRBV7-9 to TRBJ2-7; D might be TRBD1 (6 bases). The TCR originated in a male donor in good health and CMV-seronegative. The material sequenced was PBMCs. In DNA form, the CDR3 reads TGTGCCAGCAGCCCCGACAGGAATTTCTACGAGCAGTACTTC. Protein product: CASSPDRNFYEQYF.